Listed below are T cell receptor beta chains from one sample, sequenced in a study of T cells after yellow fever vaccination. TCRdb analysed the 5' RACE reads with MiXCR anew, one entry per CDR3 protein. Of 200,000 to 300,000 distinct CDR3 sequences listed, roughly 3.5% are singletons. The input for sequencing was PBMCs, taken 15 days after the yellow fever booster vaccination. Receptor source: a man younger than 30 who received the YFV17D yellow fever vaccine. Both conserved end residues are part of each CDR3. The D gene is left open where the match is weak. Rows give clone size only sometimes, using once, few, many, or a class for an expanded clone.

V	size	D	J	CDR3	DNA
TRBV19	many	TRBD2	TRBJ2-3	CASKWRGLSTDTQYF	TGTGCCAGTAAATGGCGGGGGTTAAGCACAGATACGCAGTATTTT
TRBV5-1	many	NA	TRBJ1-2	CASSLVGDSVGGYTF	TGCGCCAGCAGCTTGGTAGGAGATTCGGTCGGGGGCTACACCTTC
TRBV18	many	TRBD2	TRBJ2-3	CASSQLAGDTDTQYF	TGTGCCAGCTCACAACTAGCGGGGGATACAGATACGCAGTATTTT
TRBV18	many	NA	TRBJ2-5	CASSPPASYETQYF	TGTGCCAGCTCACCACCGGCTAGCTATGAGACCCAGTACTTC
TRBV7-9	many	TRBD1	TRBJ1-5	CASSATGAETPQHF	TGTGCCAGCAGCGCAACAGGGGCCGAGACGCCCCAGCATTTT
TRBV5-4	few	NA	TRBJ1-1	CASSLKMGTEAFF	TGTGCCAGCAGCTTGAAAATGGGCACTGAAGCTTTCTTT
TRBV20-1	many	NA	TRBJ2-2	CSARGWAGELFF	TGCAGTGCTAGAGGCTGGGCCGGGGAGCTGTTTTTT
TRBV28	many	NA	TRBJ1-2	CASSPGTYGYTF	TGTGCCAGCAGCCCCGGGACCTATGGCTACACCTTC
TRBV3-1	few	NA	TRBJ1-5	CASSQVWGGNQPQHF	TGTGCCAGCAGCCAAGTATGGGGGGGTAATCAGCCCCAGCATTTT
TRBV20-1	few	TRBD1	TRBJ1-2	CSARATGGRVGYTF	TGCAGTGCTAGAGCGACAGGGGGTCGGGTTGGCTACACCTTC
TRBV20-1	many	TRBD1	TRBJ2-1	CSARDPRTGGWNEQFF	TGCAGTGCTAGAGACCCCCGGACAGGGGGCTGGAATGAGCAGTTCTTC
TRBV7-2	many	NA	TRBJ2-2	CASSLDPAGELFF	TGTGCCAGCAGCTTAGATCCCGCCGGGGAGCTGTTTTTT
TRBV12-3/TRBV12-4	many	NA	TRBJ2-3	CASRLEGTDTQYF	TGTGCCAGCAGGTTGGAGGGCACAGATACGCAGTATTTT
TRBV1	few	NA	TRBJ2-4	CTSSPRTDSVNIQYF	TGCACCAGCAGCCCGCGGACAGATTCCGTAAACATTCAGTACTTC
TRBV10-3	NA	TRBD1	TRBJ2-7	CATHARTGAYEQYF	TGTGCCACCCACGCCCGGACAGGGGCCTACGAGCAGTACTTC
TRBV9	many	NA	TRBJ1-1	CASSVAPWGAMNTEAFF	TGTGCCAGCAGCGTAGCCCCTTGGGGGGCCATGAACACTGAAGCTTTCTTT
TRBV11-2	NA	NA	TRBJ1-4	CASSPKEAGQKLFF	TGTGCCAGCAGCCCCAAGGAGGCAGGGCAAAAACTGTTTTTT
TRBV7-2	NA	TRBD1	TRBJ1-1	CASSPRTGITEAFF	TGTGCCAGCAGCCCCAGGACAGGGATCACTGAAGCTTTCTTT
TRBV5-1	many	NA	TRBJ1-1	CASSLEAGSTEAFF	TGCGCCAGCAGCTTGGAAGCAGGGAGCACTGAAGCTTTCTTT
TRBV6-1	few	NA	TRBJ2-5	CASSEAWAETQYF	TGTGCCAGCAGTGAAGCTTGGGCTGAGACCCAGTACTTC
TRBV7-9	many	NA	TRBJ2-1	CASSLGRSEQFF	TGTGCCAGCAGCTTAGGGCGAAGCGAGCAGTTCTTC
TRBV9	many	NA	TRBJ2-1	CASSLRETVVYNEQFF	TGTGCCAGCAGCTTAAGGGAGACCGTGGTCTACAATGAGCAGTTCTTC
TRBV7-9	many	NA	TRBJ1-1	CASSHRVRDTEAFF	TGTGCCAGCAGCCACAGGGTCAGGGACACTGAAGCTTTCTTT
TRBV18	many	TRBD2	TRBJ2-1	CASSQRSGGQVAEQFF	TGTGCCAGCTCCCAAAGGAGCGGGGGCCAAGTAGCAGAGCAGTTCTTC
TRBV7-2	many	NA	TRBJ1-6	CASSLWPLGGSYNSPLHF	TGTGCCAGCAGCTTATGGCCGCTTGGAGGCTCCTATAATTCACCCCTCCACTTT
TRBV7-8	many	NA	TRBJ2-5	CASSFMETQYF	TGTGCCAGCAGCTTCATGGAGACCCAGTACTTC
TRBV5-6	many	NA	TRBJ2-5	CASSLEVAETQYF	TGTGCCAGCAGCTTGGAGGTAGCGGAGACCCAGTACTTC
TRBV5-1	many	NA	TRBJ2-7	CASSLEAGVYEQYF	TGCGCCAGCAGCTTGGAGGCAGGGGTCTACGAGCAGTACTTC
TRBV18	many	NA	TRBJ1-1	CASSPPRGGLMNTEAFF	TGTGCCAGCTCACCACCGCGAGGGGGACTCATGAACACTGAAGCTTTCTTT
TRBV14	many	NA	TRBJ2-7	CASSQDWGSPYEQYF	TGTGCCAGCAGCCAAGACTGGGGGTCCCCCTACGAGCAGTACTTC
TRBV7-9	many	TRBD2	TRBJ2-3	CASSLQGLASDTQYF	TGTGCCAGCAGCTTACAGGGACTAGCGTCAGATACGCAGTATTTT
TRBV7-8	many	NA	TRBJ2-2	CASRRRGAANTGELFF	TGTGCCAGCAGACGAAGAGGGGCAGCGAACACCGGGGAGCTGTTTTTT
TRBV19	many	NA	TRBJ2-5	CASKTRGLAQETQYF	TGTGCCAGTAAGACTCGGGGGCTCGCTCAAGAGACCCAGTACTTC
TRBV12-3/TRBV12-4	many	TRBD1	TRBJ1-5	CASSFGTEGNQPQHF	TGTGCCAGCAGTTTCGGGACAGAAGGCAATCAGCCCCAGCATTTT
TRBV10-3	NA	TRBD1	TRBJ1-4	CAISEAKTGPNEKLFF	TGTGCCATCAGTGAAGCGAAGACAGGGCCTAATGAAAAACTGTTTTTT
TRBV19	few	TRBD1	TRBJ1-5	CASSEDRGGNQPQHF	TGTGCCAGTAGTGAAGACAGGGGTGGCAATCAGCCCCAGCATTTT
TRBV20-1	few	NA	TRBJ1-2	CSASLGQRVYGYTF	TGCAGTGCTAGTCTTGGACAGAGGGTCTATGGCTACACCTTC
TRBV5-1	many	TRBD2	TRBJ2-5	CASSLPLAGNVQETQYF	TGCGCCAGCAGCTTGCCCCTAGCGGGGAACGTCCAGGAGACCCAGTACTTC
TRBV5-1	many	NA	TRBJ1-1	CASSLAPGARFENTEAFF	TGCGCCAGCAGCTTGGCCCCAGGGGCGCGATTTGAGAACACTGAAGCTTTCTTT
TRBV18	few	TRBD1	TRBJ1-2	CASSPPMGQFSGYTF	TGTGCCAGCTCACCACCAATGGGACAGTTTTCTGGCTACACCTTC
TRBV4-1	many	NA	TRBJ2-7	CASSPVSWGMGAYEQYF	TGCGCCAGCAGCCCCGTGTCATGGGGAATGGGGGCCTACGAGCAGTACTTC
TRBV18	few	NA	TRBJ1-5	CASSEQGEGQPQHF	TGTGCCAGCTCGGAACAGGGCGAGGGTCAGCCCCAGCATTTT
TRBV18	many	NA	TRBJ1-3	CASSAGVSGNTIYF	TGTGCCAGCTCAGCGGGGGTCTCTGGAAACACCATATATTTT
TRBV18	many	NA	TRBJ1-1	CASSDQANTEAFF	TGTGCCAGCTCAGACCAGGCGAACACTGAAGCTTTCTTT
TRBV19	many	TRBD1	TRBJ2-1	CASRIPGQGADEQFF	TGTGCCAGTAGAATCCCGGGACAGGGGGCCGATGAGCAGTTCTTC
TRBV19	many	TRBD1	TRBJ1-5	CASSDRGFQPQHF	TGTGCCAGTAGTGACAGGGGGTTTCAGCCCCAGCATTTT
TRBV7-3	many	NA	TRBJ2-2	CASSILPDTTGELFF	TGTGCCAGCAGCATCCTTCCGGACACCACCGGGGAGCTGTTTTTT
TRBV5-6	many	TRBD1	TRBJ2-5	CASSLPLGGQETQYF	TGTGCCAGCAGCTTGCCCTTAGGGGGACAGGAGACCCAGTACTTC
TRBV5-1	many	NA	TRBJ2-2	CASSLAATGELFF	TGCGCCAGCAGCTTGGCCGCCACCGGGGAGCTGTTTTTT
TRBV20-1	many	TRBD1	TRBJ1-2	CSAPTTGDGYTF	TGCAGTGCTCCTACAACAGGGGATGGCTACACCTTC
TRBV12-3/TRBV12-4	many	NA	TRBJ2-1	CASSLWQGYNEQFF	TGTGCCAGCAGTTTATGGCAAGGATACAATGAGCAGTTCTTC
TRBV5-4	many	NA	TRBJ2-2	CASSQPGFDTGELFF	TGTGCCAGCAGCCAGCCGGGGTTTGACACCGGGGAGCTGTTTTTT
TRBV10-3	many	NA	TRBJ2-2	CAISAGTTYTGELFF	TGTGCCATCAGTGCCGGGACGACTTACACCGGGGAGCTGTTTTTT
TRBV4-1	many	TRBD1	TRBJ1-4	CASSHPGTGVEKLFF	TGCGCCAGCAGCCACCCCGGGACAGGGGTGGAAAAACTGTTTTTT